One and the same sample provided the 10 T cell receptor beta chains below, sequenced in a study of blood T cells in healthy people across ages. A second roughly 7 to 11 cycle PCR used barcoded and J-beta primers. A single record per CDR3 protein comes from TCRdb applying MiXCR to the 5' RACE reads. The sample carries about 930,000 distinct CDR3 sequences, under 35% recorded once. The same specimen was also included in a second study, on T cells of mothers and their children.

The source material was blood. The receptors here all came from a woman in her forties in good health.

With regard to this clonotype: A much larger clone differs by one base, so this may be a read error. This chain uses TRBV27 with TRBJ2-7, with D unresolved. Trimming cost V 2 bases and J 1 base, with 12 bases left between them. Germline values: CDR1 MNHEY, CDR2 SMNVEV (reference sequence). This CDR3 contains 15 residues. The CDR3 is CASSLVRHPSYEQYF. CDR3 bases: TGTGCCAGCAGTTTAGTAAGACACCCGTCCTACGAGCAGTACTTC.

The chain recombines TRBV7-2 with TRBJ2-7, with D possibly TRBD2 on 6 matching bases. CDR1 is SGHTA, CDR2 FQGNSA, per germline. The CDR3 totals 14 residues. Trimming pared 5 bases from V and 4 bases from J, leaving 15 bases between. This CDR3 is CASSPLAGRYEQYF. In DNA, the CDR3 is TGTGCCAGCAGCCCGCTCGCGGGGAGATACGAGCAGTACTTC.

This clonotype was counted at least ten times. This chain connects TRBV7-2 to TRBJ1-2, with a weak D call TRBD1 (6 bases). CDR1 is SGHTA and CDR2 is FQGNSA in the germline V gene. Trimming took 1 base from V and 2 from J, leaving 8 bases between them. The CDR3 consists of 14 residues. The CDR3 sequence is CASSLVGQNYGYTF. In DNA form, the CDR3 reads TGTGCCAGCAGCTTAGTTGGACAGAACTATGGCTACACCTTC.

The V gene is TRBV18, the J gene TRBJ1-6, with D perhaps matching TRBD1 (5 bases). Germline loops: CDR1 KGHSH, CDR2 LQKENI. This CDR3 region has 14 residues. Trimming removed 4 bases at V and 5 bases at J, with 9 bases between. The CDR3: CASSQDKDNSPLHF. CDR3 nucleotide sequence: TGTGCCAGCTCACAGGACAAGGATAATTCACCCCTCCACTTT.

The chain links TRBV14 to TRBJ1-4, with D perhaps TRBD1 (5 bases). The V gene lost 3 bases and the J gene lost 8 bases, with 19 bases spanning the gap. The CDR3 is 16 residues long. Germline CDR1 is SGHDN and CDR2 is FVKESK. The CDR3 spells CASSQDYVSSGEKLFF. In nucleotides, the CDR3 is TGTGCCAGCAGCCAGGATTACGTCTCTTCAGGGGAAAAACTGTTTTTT.

This clonotype was counted between two and nine times. The chain links TRBV6-2 or TRBV6-3 to TRBJ2-7, with a tentative D call TRBD2 (7 bases). V was clipped by 2 bases and J by 3 bases, with 11 bases between them. The germline V gene has CDR1 MNHEY and CDR2 SVGEGT. The CDR3 contains 14 residues. The CDR3 DNA sequence: TGTGCCAGCAGTTACGGGGGGGCCGTCTACGAGCAGTACTTC. Its translation: CASSYGGAVYEQYF.

The chain couples TRBV20-1 to TRBJ2-1, with D unclear. The CDR3 is made up of 13 amino acids. Per germline, CDR1 DFQATT and CDR2 SNEGSKA (reference sequence). Trimming shortened V by 4 bases and J by 5 bases, and 12 bases separated the two germline ends. The CDR3 DNA reads as TGCAGTGCTAACGGGCTCAAGAACAATGAGCAGTTCTTC. Translating it yields CSANGLKNNEQFF.

A word on this clonotype: An end of the junction does not agree with germline; a read error may underlie this. This chain joins TRBV7-2 and TRBJ2-5, with D possibly matching TRBD2 (7 bases). The CDR3 has 15 amino acids. CDR1 and CDR2 (germline): SGHTA, FQGNSA. DNA for the CDR3: TGTGCCAGCAACTTAGGGGGGGGGACTATAGAGACCCAGTACTTC. Protein product: CASNLGGGTIETQYF.

The CDR3 protein is CASRLAGGPSYEQYF. CDR3 bases: TGTGCCAGCAGACTAGCGGGGGGCCCTTCCTACGAGCAGTACTTC. The chain carries TRBV6-5 and TRBJ2-7; 12 bases align to TRBD2. The J segment lost 1 base and the V segment lost 6 bases, leaving 4 bases of the junction unmatched. The CDR3 length is 15 residues. Germline V CDR1 and CDR2: MNHEY, SVGAGI.

In regard to this clonotype: A clone one base away is much larger, so this may be a read error. The chain carries TRBV18 and TRBJ2-5; D remains unclear. Germline V lookup: CDR1 KGHSH, CDR2 LQKENI. The germline V and J ends were trimmed by 3 bases and 11 bases, with 16 bases remaining between them. The CDR3 is 13 amino acids. The CDR3 here is CASSPGMGNEQYF. CDR3 coding DNA: TGTGCCAGCTCACCGGGGATGGGCAATGAGCAGTACTTC. The full variable domain, in which reference TRBV18 and TRBJ2-5 provide the parts outside the CDR3, is NAGVMQNPRHLVRRRGQEARLRCSPMKGHSHVYWYRQLPEEGLKFMVYLQKENIIDESGMPKERFSAEFPKEGPSILRIQQVVRGDSAAYFCASSPGMGNEQYFGPGTRLLVL.